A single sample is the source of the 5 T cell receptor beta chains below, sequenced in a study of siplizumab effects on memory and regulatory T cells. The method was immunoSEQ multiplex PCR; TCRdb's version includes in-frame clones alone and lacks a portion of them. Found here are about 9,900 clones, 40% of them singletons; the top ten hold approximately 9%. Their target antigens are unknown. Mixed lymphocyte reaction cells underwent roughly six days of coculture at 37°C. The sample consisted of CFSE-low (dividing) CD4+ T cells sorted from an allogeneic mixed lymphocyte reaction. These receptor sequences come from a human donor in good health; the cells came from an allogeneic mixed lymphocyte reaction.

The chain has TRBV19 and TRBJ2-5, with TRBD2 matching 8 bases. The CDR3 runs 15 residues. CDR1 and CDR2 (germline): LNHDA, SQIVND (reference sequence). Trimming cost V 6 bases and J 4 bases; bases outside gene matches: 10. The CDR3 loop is CASSPGGGRGETQYF. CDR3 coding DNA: TGTGCCAGTAGCCCGGGAGGGGGGAGAGGAGAGACCCAGTACTTC.

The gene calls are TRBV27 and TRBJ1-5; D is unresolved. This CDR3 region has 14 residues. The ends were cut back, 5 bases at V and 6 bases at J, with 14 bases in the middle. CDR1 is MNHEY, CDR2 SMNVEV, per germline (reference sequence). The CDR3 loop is CASSESGTLQPQHF. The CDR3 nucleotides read TGTGCCAGCAGTGAGTCAGGTACCCTTCAGCCCCAGCATTTT.

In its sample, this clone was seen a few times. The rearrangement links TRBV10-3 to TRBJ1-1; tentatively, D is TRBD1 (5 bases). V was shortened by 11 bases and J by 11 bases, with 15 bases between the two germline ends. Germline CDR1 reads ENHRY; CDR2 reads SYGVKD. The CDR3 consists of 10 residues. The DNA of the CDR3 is TGTGCCGGATGGGAGGAGGGGGCTTTCTTT. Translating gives CAGWEEGAFF.

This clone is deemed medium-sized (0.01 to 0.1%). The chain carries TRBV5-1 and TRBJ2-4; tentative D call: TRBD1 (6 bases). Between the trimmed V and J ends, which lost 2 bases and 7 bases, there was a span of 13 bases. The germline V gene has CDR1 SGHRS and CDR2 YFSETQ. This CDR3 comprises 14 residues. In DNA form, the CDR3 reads TGCGCCAGCAGCTTTCAGGGGTCGGGTAACATTCAGTACTTC. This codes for CASSFQGSGNIQYF.

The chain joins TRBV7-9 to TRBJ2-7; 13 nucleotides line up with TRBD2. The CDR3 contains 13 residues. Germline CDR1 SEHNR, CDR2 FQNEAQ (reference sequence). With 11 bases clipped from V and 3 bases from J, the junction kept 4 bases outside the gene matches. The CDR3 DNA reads TGTGCCGTAAGGACTAGCGGGAGCTACGAGCAGTACTTC. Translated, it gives CAVRTSGSYEQYF.